Below, 2 T cell receptor beta chains from the same sample are listed, as sequenced in a study of T cells after yellow fever vaccination. TCRdb processed the 5' RACE reads anew with MiXCR; each CDR3 protein has one entry. The sample shows 510,000 or so distinct CDR3 sequences, under 25% of them seen only once. The sample here was PBMCs, taken 15 days after the yellow fever booster vaccination. All receptors derive from a man younger than 40 who received the YFV17D yellow fever vaccine.

This CDR3 is CASSPDPWENTGELFF. As DNA, the CDR3 is TGTGCCAGCAGCCCCGACCCGTGGGAGAACACCGGGGAGCTGTTTTTT. V gene TRBV7-9 combines with J gene TRBJ2-2, with D hard to call. The V end was cut by 5 bases, the J end by 1 base, with 14 bases between. CDR3 size: 16 residues. Per the germline V gene, CDR1 is SEHNR and CDR2 is FQNEAQ (reference sequence).

This clonotype was seen a handful of times. V usage is TRBV5-1 and J usage is TRBJ2-2, with D possibly being TRBD1 or TRBD2 (6 bases each). The length of the CDR3 is 16 residues. The germline gives CDR1 SGHRS, CDR2 YFSETQ. Deletions cut 7 bases from V and 5 bases from J, with 21 bases between. The CDR3 protein is CASSFTGGTSTGELFF. Written as DNA, the CDR3 is TGCGCCAGCTCCTTCACTGGGGGGACATCAACCGGGGAGCTGTTTTTT.